What follows are 5 T cell receptor beta chains derived from one specimen sequenced in a study of PD-L1 blockade in urothelial cancer. Sequencing used immunoSEQ multiplex PCR; TCRdb keeps in-frame clones, though not all of them. The sample has under 55,000 clones; under 90% are singletons. Regarding time point: pretreatment peripheral blood. The sample was PBMCs, taken around atezolizumab (anti-PD-L1) treatment. These receptors were taken from a man in his sixties or seventies with urothelial cancer.

V gene TRBV7-2 combines with J gene TRBJ1-2; 8 positions agree with TRBD1. The length of the CDR3 is 14 residues. Trimming at V came to 5 bases and at J to 8 bases, leaving 10 bases not matched to a gene. The germline gives CDR1 SGHTA, CDR2 FQGNSA. CDR3 protein: CASSLTDRGGGYTF. As DNA, the CDR3 is TGTGCCAGCAGCCTTACCGACAGGGGCGGCGGCTACACCTTC.

The V call is TRBV7-2, the J call TRBJ2-7; perhaps TRBD1 as D (6 bases). The germline V gene encodes CDR1 SGHTA and CDR2 FQGNSA. CDR3 length equals 16 residues. V lost 5 bases and J 0 bases, leaving 17 bases between the germline ends. CDR3 in amino acids: CASSRDSTGLSYEQYF. The CDR3 bases are TGTGCCAGCAGCCGAGACTCGACAGGACTCTCCTACGAGCAGTACTTC.

The chain uses TRBV7-9 and TRBJ2-7; D remains ambiguous. CDR1 is SEHNR, CDR2 FQNEAQ, per germline (reference sequence). V gave up 2 bases and J gave up 2 bases, with 4 bases separating them. This CDR3 is built from 12 residues. DNA for the CDR3: TGTGCCAGCAGCTTACGGGCCTACGAGCAGTACTTC. Encoded protein: CASSLRAYEQYF.

The gene calls are TRBV27 and TRBJ1-1, with a tentative D call TRBD1 (5 bases). The CDR3 covers 14 residues. Germline CDR1 reads MNHEY; CDR2 reads SMNVEV (reference sequence). The V end was cut by 1 base, the J end by 6 bases, with 12 bases between. The CDR3: CASSLLAGYPEAFF. For the CDR3, the DNA is TGTGCCAGCAGTTTATTAGCAGGGTATCCTGAAGCTTTCTTT.

The chain links TRBV9 to TRBJ1-1, with 7 positions matching TRBD1. This CDR3 is built from 19 residues. The germline V gene has CDR1 SGDLS and CDR2 YYNGEE. V gave up 4 bases and J gave up 1 base; unmatched junction bases: 19. CDR3 sequence reads: CASSTKPQTPGQPNTEAFF. The CDR3 nucleotides read TGTGCCAGCAGCACGAAGCCTCAGACTCCGGGACAGCCGAACACTGAAGCTTTCTTT.